This TCR beta chain originates from a study of blood T cell repertoires in COVID-19. This clone was seen once. Germline V gene sequence: CDR1 SGHTS, CDR2 YDEGEE. Trimming took 0 bases from V and 0 from J, leaving 7 bases between them. The CDR3 loop spans 15 amino acids. The data were produced by immunoSEQ multiplex PCR, yet TCRdb's version contains in-frame clones alone and is incomplete. The data show just under 350,000 clones, with approximately 90% seen just once and 3% to 4% held by the top ten. V and J are TRBV5-8 and TRBJ1-5, with unresolved D. This TCR was recovered from a woman aged 18-29 years who had recovered from COVID-19. Specimen: peripheral blood. The CDR3 sequence is CASSLESYSNQPQHF. In DNA form, the CDR3 reads TGTGCCAGCAGCTTGGAAAGCTATAGCAATCAGCCCCAGCATTTT.